This entry is about one T cell receptor beta chain. Its antigen is unknown. This sample was included in a study of T cells expressing NK-cell markers (dated by TCRdb to 2020 to 2022). In terms of the full investigation: Three sorted T-cell subsets (CD3+CD56+NKG2C+, CD3+CD56+NKG2C- and CD3+CD56-NKG2C+) from under 10 donors had their TCR beta-chain repertoires profiled. Of the eight sequenced donors, seven were found to be HCMV-seropositive and one was found to be HCMV-seronegative. All eight donors whose samples were sequenced were randomly selected healthy volunteers, three of them men and five women. Sequencing of the libraries produced 2 x 150 bp reads on Illumina HiSeq 2000/2500, MiSeq or NextSeq.

The sequencing machine was an Illumina HiSeq 2000. TCR beta cDNA libraries were prepared using 5'RACE template switching, which introduced a universal primer site and unique molecular identifiers. cDNA synthesis was primed from the TCR beta constant segment, followed by two successive PCR amplification steps. The authors' analysis ran thus. MIGEC was used to demultiplex reads and group reads by UMI, and MiTCR was used to assemble and quantify clonotypes. To exclude erroneous sequences, any TCR cDNA sequence not supported by at least two reads was discarded. The tcR package was used for downstream repertoire analysis, and clonotypes were matched across fractions by CDR3 nucleotide sequence plus V segment. Antigen specificity was annotated against VDJdb with VDJmatch, allowing one amino acid substitution in CDR3. Reprocessed by TCRdb, the reads give a single entry per CDR3 protein sequence, without DNA. The V and J calls here are based on TCRdb, not the publication. The sample has roughly 170,000 distinct CDR3 sequences on record. About 18% of the sample is taken by the ten largest.

On the study overall, not on this receptor specifically: Those dominant clonotypes were again the most abundant among CD3+CD56-NKG2C+ cells in several donors, at about 28.3-60.1%. It remained unclear whether the expanded NKG2C-expressing T cell clones were specific for HCMV antigens. In more than 5 donors, the dominant CD3+CD56+NKG2C+ clonotypes ranked among the top 10 CD8+ clonotypes, making up 1.0-7.0% of CD8+ T cells.

HCMV serostatus was determined by detecting HCMV-specific IgG in serum with a commercial ELISA kit. Ficoll density gradient centrifugation was used to isolate peripheral blood mononuclear cells from blood. This clonotype was obtained from a woman between 18 and 70 years old in good health. The sample taken for sequencing was blood T cells: a sorted CD56 or NKG2C T cell subset, CD4+ or CD8+ T cells, or bulk PBMC T cells (not recorded which).

This receptor has the CDR3 CASSLKQTGGTGELFF. The sequence links TRBV5-6 to TRBJ2-2. The CDR3 numbers 16 residues from cysteine through phenylalanine. DNA is not recorded here. According to the germline V gene, CDR1 reads SGHDT and CDR2 reads YYEEEE.